This is a list of T cell receptor beta chains from one sample in a study of early T cells in non-severe SARS-CoV-2 infection. Using its own MiXCR run on the 5' RACE reads, TCRdb lists one record per CDR3 protein. This sample has tens of thousands of distinct CDR3 sequences, with around 18% found just once. The sample here was whole blood, taken at baseline. Source of these receptors: an adult who was a healthcare worker with PCR-confirmed SARS-CoV-2 infection or an uninfected control (not recorded which). Each CDR3 is given with its conserved first and last residue. Fields, in order: D gene, J gene, clone size, V gene, CDR3 DNA, CDR3 protein. The D gene is left open where the match is weak. Clone size appears in some rows only: once, few, many, or a class for an expanded clone.

D gene: TRBD1; J gene: TRBJ2-1; clone size: .; V gene: TRBV6-5; CDR3 DNA: TGTGCCAGCACAAAACTTCCGGACAGGGGTACCAATGAGCAGTTCTTC; CDR3 protein: CASTKLPDRGTNEQFF
D gene: .; J gene: TRBJ1-2; clone size: .; V gene: TRBV7-2; CDR3 DNA: TGTGCCAGCAGCACGACAGGTTATGGCTACACCTTC; CDR3 protein: CASSTTGYGYTF
D gene: TRBD2; J gene: TRBJ2-3; clone size: .; V gene: TRBV6-5; CDR3 DNA: TGTGCCAGCAGTTCCTCCTCGGGGAGCGGGAGAACAGATACGCAGTATTTT; CDR3 protein: CASSSSSGSGRTDTQYF
D gene: TRBD1; J gene: TRBJ2-3; clone size: few; V gene: TRBV2; CDR3 DNA: TGTGCCAGCAGTGTCGTTGGGACAGGAGATACGCAGTATTTT; CDR3 protein: CASSVVGTGDTQYF
D gene: TRBD1; J gene: TRBJ2-3; clone size: .; V gene: TRBV5-4; CDR3 DNA: TGTGCCAGCAGCGACCGGACAGGCCGCACAGATACGCAGTATTTT; CDR3 protein: CASSDRTGRTDTQYF
D gene: TRBD2; J gene: TRBJ2-3; clone size: .; V gene: TRBV19; CDR3 DNA: TGTGCCAGTCGACTAGCCTGGAGCACAGATACGCAGTATTTT; CDR3 protein: CASRLAWSTDTQYF
D gene: .; J gene: TRBJ2-3; clone size: few; V gene: TRBV25-1; CDR3 DNA: TGTGCCAGCGGTGATGATACGCAGTATTTT; CDR3 protein: CASGDDTQYF
D gene: .; J gene: TRBJ2-3; clone size: few; V gene: TRBV20-1; CDR3 DNA: TGCAGTGCTAGCTCCGACACAGATACGCAGTATTTT; CDR3 protein: CSASSDTDTQYF
D gene: TRBD2; J gene: TRBJ2-1; clone size: few; V gene: TRBV27; CDR3 DNA: TGTGCCAGCAGTTTATCGAGCGGGAGAGACTACAATGAGCAGTTCTTC; CDR3 protein: CASSLSSGRDYNEQFF
D gene: .; J gene: TRBJ1-1; clone size: .; V gene: TRBV10-2; CDR3 DNA: TGCGCCAGCACACACGGTCTGGGCACTGAAGCTTTCTTT; CDR3 protein: CASTHGLGTEAFF
D gene: .; J gene: TRBJ2-7; clone size: .; V gene: TRBV12-3/TRBV12-4; CDR3 DNA: TGTGCCAGCAAACAGGCAGATTCCTACGAGCAGTACTTC; CDR3 protein: CASKQADSYEQYF
D gene: .; J gene: TRBJ1-1; clone size: many; V gene: TRBV25-1; CDR3 DNA: TGTGCCAGCAGGCCCTCCAAGGGGAACACTGAAGCTTTCTTT; CDR3 protein: CASRPSKGNTEAFF
D gene: .; J gene: TRBJ2-3; clone size: .; V gene: TRBV7-9; CDR3 DNA: TGTGCCAGCAGCCGCGACGGTGGCACAGATACGCAGTATTTT; CDR3 protein: CASSRDGGTDTQYF
D gene: TRBD2; J gene: TRBJ2-3; clone size: .; V gene: TRBV29-1; CDR3 DNA: TGCAGCGTGCGACTAGCGGGTTACAAAGATACGCAGTATTTT; CDR3 protein: CSVRLAGYKDTQYF
D gene: .; J gene: TRBJ1-2; clone size: few; V gene: TRBV2; CDR3 DNA: TGTGCCAGCAGTGTGGAGGGCCATGGCTACACCTTC; CDR3 protein: CASSVEGHGYTF
D gene: .; J gene: TRBJ2-3; clone size: few; V gene: TRBV13; CDR3 DNA: TGTGCCAGCAGAACCAGGGGGGCTATCACAGATACGCAGTATTTT; CDR3 protein: CASRTRGAITDTQYF
D gene: TRBD2; J gene: TRBJ2-2; clone size: .; V gene: TRBV20-1; CDR3 DNA: TGCAGTGCTACTAGCGGGGGGGACTACGGGGAGCTGTTTTTT; CDR3 protein: CSATSGGDYGELFF
D gene: TRBD1; J gene: TRBJ2-4; clone size: few; V gene: TRBV19; CDR3 DNA: TGTGCCAGTAGACAGGGGATTATGGCGAACATTCAGTACTTC; CDR3 protein: CASRQGIMANIQYF
D gene: TRBD2; J gene: TRBJ2-1; clone size: many; V gene: TRBV11-2; CDR3 DNA: TGTGCCAGCAGCTTCGGACTAGCGGGGACGGGTGAGCAGTTCTTC; CDR3 protein: CASSFGLAGTGEQFF
D gene: .; J gene: TRBJ2-3; clone size: many; V gene: TRBV5-1; CDR3 DNA: TGCGCCAGCAGCTCTCTACAGGAAGATACGCAGTATTTT; CDR3 protein: CASSSLQEDTQYF
D gene: TRBD2; J gene: TRBJ2-1; clone size: few; V gene: TRBV20-1; CDR3 DNA: TGCAGTGCTAGATCGGGGGGATCGGTCGATGAGCAGTTCTTC; CDR3 protein: CSARSGGSVDEQFF
D gene: TRBD2; J gene: TRBJ2-3; clone size: few; V gene: TRBV20-1; CDR3 DNA: TGCAGTGCTGGTATAGCGGGGTCTACAGATACGCAGTATTTT; CDR3 protein: CSAGIAGSTDTQYF
D gene: .; J gene: TRBJ2-2; clone size: few; V gene: TRBV5-1; CDR3 DNA: TGCGCCAGCAGCTTCGCTGACCAGAACACCGGGGAGCTGTTTTTT; CDR3 protein: CASSFADQNTGELFF
D gene: TRBD1; J gene: TRBJ2-2; clone size: .; V gene: TRBV4-3; CDR3 DNA: TGCGCCAGCAGCCAAGATCCTGAGGGGGCTCTTTTGACCGGGGAGCTGTTTTTT; CDR3 protein: CASSQDPEGALLTGELFF
D gene: .; J gene: TRBJ1-2; clone size: once; V gene: TRBV7-2; CDR3 DNA: TGTGCCAGCAGCTCCGCGAGGAACTATGGCTACACCTTC; CDR3 protein: CASSSARNYGYTF
D gene: .; J gene: TRBJ2-7; clone size: few; V gene: TRBV19; CDR3 DNA: TGTGCCAGTAAGAAGGGCTACGAGCAGTACTTC; CDR3 protein: CASKKGYEQYF
D gene: .; J gene: TRBJ2-5; clone size: few; V gene: TRBV12-3/TRBV12-4; CDR3 DNA: TGTGCCAGCAGCCCACCAGGGTCGGAGACCCAGTACTTC; CDR3 protein: CASSPPGSETQYF
D gene: TRBD1; J gene: TRBJ1-4; clone size: .; V gene: TRBV28; CDR3 DNA: TGTGCCAGCAGTGGGGGACAGGGGAAACTGTTTTTT; CDR3 protein: CASSGGQGKLFF
D gene: TRBD1; J gene: TRBJ1-2; clone size: .; V gene: TRBV12-3/TRBV12-4; CDR3 DNA: TGTGCCAGCAGTTTTTTGAACAGGGGATCGGTTGGCTACACCTTC; CDR3 protein: CASSFLNRGSVGYTF
D gene: TRBD1; J gene: TRBJ1-2; clone size: many; V gene: TRBV6-6; CDR3 DNA: TGTGCCAGCAGTGGAGGGACAGGGGCGTCCTTAAGCGGCTACACCTTC; CDR3 protein: CASSGGTGASLSGYTF
D gene: .; J gene: TRBJ2-5; clone size: .; V gene: TRBV11-2; CDR3 DNA: TGTGCCAGCAGCTTATTGAGGGGAACGTCGGAGACCCAGTACTTC; CDR3 protein: CASSLLRGTSETQYF
D gene: .; J gene: TRBJ2-3; clone size: many; V gene: TRBV7-9; CDR3 DNA: TGTGCCAGCAGCTTTTCGAACAGGCGCCAGTATTTT; CDR3 protein: CASSFSNRRQYF
D gene: .; J gene: TRBJ2-1; clone size: .; V gene: TRBV29-1; CDR3 DNA: TGCAGCGTTGTTTCCCTGAGCCGTAATGAGCAGTTCTTC; CDR3 protein: CSVVSLSRNEQFF
D gene: TRBD1; J gene: TRBJ1-1; clone size: few; V gene: TRBV16; CDR3 DNA: TGTGCCAGCAGCCCGCAGGGGGGTATTACTGAAGCTTTCTTT; CDR3 protein: CASSPQGGITEAFF
D gene: TRBD1; J gene: TRBJ1-4; clone size: .; V gene: TRBV28; CDR3 DNA: TGTGCCAGCAGGAGTGGGACAGGGGCGCGTCATCATGAAAAACTGTTTTTT; CDR3 protein: CASRSGTGARHHEKLFF
D gene: .; J gene: TRBJ1-1; clone size: few; V gene: TRBV20-1; CDR3 DNA: TGCAGTGCTAAGACAGTACCTAACTCAGGACGGGCTTTCTTT; CDR3 protein: CSAKTVPNSGRAFF
D gene: .; J gene: TRBJ2-7; clone size: .; V gene: TRBV7-2; CDR3 DNA: TGTGCCAGCAGGTCTTCTCTCTCCTACGAGCAGTACTTC; CDR3 protein: CASRSSLSYEQYF
D gene: TRBD1; J gene: TRBJ1-4; clone size: few; V gene: TRBV28; CDR3 DNA: TGTGCCAGCAGTTTCCATACAGGGGGGGCTGAAAAACTGTTTTTT; CDR3 protein: CASSFHTGGAEKLFF
D gene: .; J gene: TRBJ1-1; clone size: many; V gene: TRBV20-1; CDR3 DNA: TGCAGTGCTAGAGATCCCAGCGGGGGCTGGGAAACTTTCTTT; CDR3 protein: CSARDPSGGWETFF
D gene: .; J gene: TRBJ1-5; clone size: few; V gene: TRBV19; CDR3 DNA: TGTGCCAGTACCGGGCAGGGGACTTATAGCAATCAGCCCCAGCATTTT; CDR3 protein: CASTGQGTYSNQPQHF
D gene: TRBD1; J gene: TRBJ1-2; clone size: .; V gene: TRBV6-5; CDR3 DNA: TGTGCCAGCAGTGGGGGACAGCTACCTAACTATGGCTACACCTTC; CDR3 protein: CASSGGQLPNYGYTF
D gene: .; J gene: TRBJ2-7; clone size: few; V gene: TRBV11-2; CDR3 DNA: TGTGCCAGCAAGAAGGGACACTCTTCCTACGAGCAGTACTTC; CDR3 protein: CASKKGHSSYEQYF
D gene: TRBD2; J gene: TRBJ2-7; clone size: .; V gene: TRBV13; CDR3 DNA: TGTGCCAGCAGACAAATGACTAGCGGTTCCTACGAGCAGTACTTC; CDR3 protein: CASRQMTSGSYEQYF
D gene: .; J gene: TRBJ2-5; clone size: many; V gene: TRBV29-1; CDR3 DNA: TGCAGCGTTGAAGCTAGCCCTGGAGAGACCCAGTACTTC; CDR3 protein: CSVEASPGETQYF
D gene: .; J gene: TRBJ2-3; clone size: few; V gene: TRBV12-3/TRBV12-4; CDR3 DNA: TGTGCCAGCAGTTCAGGGGGCACAGATACGCAGTATTTT; CDR3 protein: CASSSGGTDTQYF
D gene: .; J gene: TRBJ2-3; clone size: few; V gene: TRBV29-1; CDR3 DNA: TGCAGCGCCGGCCAGGGATCCACAATCACAGATACGCAGTATTTT; CDR3 protein: CSAGQGSTITDTQYF
D gene: .; J gene: TRBJ1-1; clone size: many; V gene: TRBV28; CDR3 DNA: TGTGCCAGCAGTTTAGCCACTGAAGCTTTCTTT; CDR3 protein: CASSLATEAFF
D gene: .; J gene: TRBJ1-2; clone size: .; V gene: TRBV5-1; CDR3 DNA: TGCGCCTCCACGGACAGTTCCGTCGACTATGGCTACACCTTC; CDR3 protein: CASTDSSVDYGYTF
D gene: .; J gene: TRBJ2-5; clone size: .; V gene: TRBV7-7; CDR3 DNA: TGTGCCAGCAGCCCTCACCCCCGTCAGGGAATATTCTTC; CDR3 protein: CASSPHPRQGIFF
D gene: .; J gene: TRBJ1-2; clone size: few; V gene: TRBV5-1; CDR3 DNA: TGCGCCAGCCAAGACACTGGGTCCTATGGCTACACCTTC; CDR3 protein: CASQDTGSYGYTF
D gene: TRBD2; J gene: TRBJ2-7; clone size: few; V gene: TRBV7-2; CDR3 DNA: TGTGCCAGCAGCCACCGCGGGGGAGCGCTCTCCTACGAGCAGTACTTC; CDR3 protein: CASSHRGGALSYEQYF
D gene: .; J gene: TRBJ2-7; clone size: few; V gene: TRBV27; CDR3 DNA: TGTGCCAGCAGTTCAACAGTCTCCTACGAGCAGTACTTC; CDR3 protein: CASSSTVSYEQYF
D gene: .; J gene: TRBJ1-6; clone size: .; V gene: TRBV7-2; CDR3 DNA: TGTGCCAGCAGCTCACCTAGGACAGAAACACCCCTCCACTTT; CDR3 protein: CASSSPRTETPLHF